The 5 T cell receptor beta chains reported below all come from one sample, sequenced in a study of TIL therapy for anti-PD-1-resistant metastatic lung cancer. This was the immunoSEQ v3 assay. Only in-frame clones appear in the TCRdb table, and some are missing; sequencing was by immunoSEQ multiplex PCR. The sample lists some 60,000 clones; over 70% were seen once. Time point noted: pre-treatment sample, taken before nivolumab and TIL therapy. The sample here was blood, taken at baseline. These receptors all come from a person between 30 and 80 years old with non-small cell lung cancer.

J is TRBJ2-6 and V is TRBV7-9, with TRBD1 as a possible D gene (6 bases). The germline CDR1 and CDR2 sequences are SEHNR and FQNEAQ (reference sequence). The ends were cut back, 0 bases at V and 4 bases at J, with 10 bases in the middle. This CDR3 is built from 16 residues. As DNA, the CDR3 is TGTGCCAGCAGCTTAGCCCCAGGGGCAGGGGCCAACGTCCTGACTTTC. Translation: CASSLAPGAGANVLTF.

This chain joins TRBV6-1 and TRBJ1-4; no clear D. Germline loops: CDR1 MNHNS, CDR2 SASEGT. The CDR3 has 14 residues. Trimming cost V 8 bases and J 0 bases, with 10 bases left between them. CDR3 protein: CASRVYSTNEKLFF. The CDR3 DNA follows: TGTGCCAGCCGCGTGTATTCAACTAATGAAAAACTGTTTTTT.

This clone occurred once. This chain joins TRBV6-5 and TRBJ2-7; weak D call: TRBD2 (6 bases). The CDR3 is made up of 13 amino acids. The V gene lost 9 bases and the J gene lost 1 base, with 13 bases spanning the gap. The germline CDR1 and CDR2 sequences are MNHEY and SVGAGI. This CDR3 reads CARTLALSYEQYF. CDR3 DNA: TGTGCCAGGACGCTAGCGTTATCCTACGAGCAGTACTTC.

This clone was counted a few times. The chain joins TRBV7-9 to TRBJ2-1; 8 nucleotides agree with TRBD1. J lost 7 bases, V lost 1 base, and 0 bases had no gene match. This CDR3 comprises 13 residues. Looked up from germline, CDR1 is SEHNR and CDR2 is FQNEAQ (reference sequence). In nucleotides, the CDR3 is TGTGCCAGCAGCTTAGGGACAGGGAATGAGCAGTTCTTC. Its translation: CASSLGTGNEQFF.

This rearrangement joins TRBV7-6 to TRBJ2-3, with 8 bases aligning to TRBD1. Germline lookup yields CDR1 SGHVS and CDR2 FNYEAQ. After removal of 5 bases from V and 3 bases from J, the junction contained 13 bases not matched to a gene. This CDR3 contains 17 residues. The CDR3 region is CASSQDLGTGLTDTQYF. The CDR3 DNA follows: TGTGCCAGCAGCCAAGATCTGGGGACAGGCCTGACAGATACGCAGTATTTT.